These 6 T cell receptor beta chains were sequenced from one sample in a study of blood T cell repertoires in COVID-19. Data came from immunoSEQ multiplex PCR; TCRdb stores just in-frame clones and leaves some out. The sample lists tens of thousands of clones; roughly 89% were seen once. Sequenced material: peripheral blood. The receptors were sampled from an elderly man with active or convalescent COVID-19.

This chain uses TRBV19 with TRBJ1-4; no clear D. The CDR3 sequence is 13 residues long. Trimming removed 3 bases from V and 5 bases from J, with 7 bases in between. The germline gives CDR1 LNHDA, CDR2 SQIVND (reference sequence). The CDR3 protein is CASSMSVNEKLFF. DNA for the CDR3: TGTGCCAGTAGTATGTCCGTAAATGAAAAACTGTTTTTT.

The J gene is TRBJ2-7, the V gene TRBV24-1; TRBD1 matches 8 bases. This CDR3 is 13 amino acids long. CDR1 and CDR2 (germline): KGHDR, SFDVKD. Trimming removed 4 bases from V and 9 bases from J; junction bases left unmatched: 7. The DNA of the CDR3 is TGTGCCACCAGTGAAGACCCCGGACAGGGGCAGTACTTC. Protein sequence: CATSEDPGQGQYF.

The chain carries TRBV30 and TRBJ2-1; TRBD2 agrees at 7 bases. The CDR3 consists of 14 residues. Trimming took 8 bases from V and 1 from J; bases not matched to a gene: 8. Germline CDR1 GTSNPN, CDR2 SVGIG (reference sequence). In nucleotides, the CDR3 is TGTGCCGGCAAGAGCGGGGCGTCCTACAATGAGCAGTTCTTC. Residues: CAGKSGASYNEQFF.

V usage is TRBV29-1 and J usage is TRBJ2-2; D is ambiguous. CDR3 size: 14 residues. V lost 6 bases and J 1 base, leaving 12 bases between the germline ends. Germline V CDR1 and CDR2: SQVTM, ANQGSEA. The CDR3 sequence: CSVISQLNTGELFF. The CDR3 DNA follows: TGCAGCGTGATTTCACAGTTGAACACCGGGGAGCTGTTTTTT.

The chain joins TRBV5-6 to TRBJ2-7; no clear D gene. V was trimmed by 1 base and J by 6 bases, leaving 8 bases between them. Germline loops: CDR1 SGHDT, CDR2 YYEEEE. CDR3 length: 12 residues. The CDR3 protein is CASSLMASEQYF. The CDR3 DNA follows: TGTGCCAGCAGCTTGATGGCTAGCGAGCAGTACTTC.

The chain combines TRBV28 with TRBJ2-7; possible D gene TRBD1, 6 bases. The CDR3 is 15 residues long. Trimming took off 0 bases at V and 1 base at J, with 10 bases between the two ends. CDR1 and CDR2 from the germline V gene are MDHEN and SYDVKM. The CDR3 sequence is CASSLWGQISYEQYF. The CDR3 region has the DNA TGTGCCAGCAGTTTATGGGGACAAATTTCCTACGAGCAGTACTTC. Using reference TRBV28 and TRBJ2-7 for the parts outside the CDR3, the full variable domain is DVKVTQSSRYLVKRTGEKVFLECVQDMDHENMFWYRQDPGLGLRLIYFSYDVKMKEKGDIPEGYSVSREKKERFSLILESASTNQTSMYLCASSLWGQISYEQYFGPGTRLTVT.